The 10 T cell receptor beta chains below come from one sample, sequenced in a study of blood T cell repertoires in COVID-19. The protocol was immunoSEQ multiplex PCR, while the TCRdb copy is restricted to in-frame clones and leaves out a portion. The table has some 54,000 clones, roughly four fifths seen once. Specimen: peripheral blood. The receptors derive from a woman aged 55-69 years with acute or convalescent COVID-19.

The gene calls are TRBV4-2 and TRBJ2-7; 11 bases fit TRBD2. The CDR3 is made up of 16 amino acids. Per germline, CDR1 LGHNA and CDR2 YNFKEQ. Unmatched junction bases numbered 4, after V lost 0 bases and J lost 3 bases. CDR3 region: CASSQDLAGGLYEQYF. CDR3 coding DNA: TGTGCCAGCAGCCAAGATCTAGCGGGAGGACTCTACGAGCAGTACTTC.

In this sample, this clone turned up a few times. The CDR3 spells CASSQDRVYTEAFF. In DNA, the CDR3 is TGTGCCAGCAGCCAGGACAGGGTGTACACTGAAGCTTTCTTT. V usage is TRBV14 and J usage is TRBJ1-1; 8 bases align to TRBD1. Losses at the gene ends were 3 bases for V and 3 bases for J; bases not matched to a gene: 3. This CDR3 is built from 14 residues. Germline-derived CDR1 and CDR2 are SGHDN and FVKESK.

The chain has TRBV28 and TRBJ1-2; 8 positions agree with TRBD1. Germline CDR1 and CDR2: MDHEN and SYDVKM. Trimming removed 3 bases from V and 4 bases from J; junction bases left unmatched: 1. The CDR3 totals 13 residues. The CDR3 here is CASSFTGGYGYTF. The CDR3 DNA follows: TGTGCCAGCAGTTTTACAGGGGGCTATGGCTACACCTTC.

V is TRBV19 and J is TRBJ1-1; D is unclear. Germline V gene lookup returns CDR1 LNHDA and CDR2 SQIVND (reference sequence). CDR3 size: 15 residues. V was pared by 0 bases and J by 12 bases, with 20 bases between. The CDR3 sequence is CASSIDRPDFMKTFF. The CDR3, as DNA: TGTGCCAGTAGTATAGATCGCCCAGATTTTATGAAGACTTTCTTT. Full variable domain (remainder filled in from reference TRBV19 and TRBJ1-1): DGGITQSPKYLFRKEGQNVTLSCEQNLNHDAMYWYRQDPGQGLRLIYYSQIVNDFQKGDIAEGYSVSREKKESFPLTVTSAQKNPTAFYLCASSIDRPDFMKTFFGQGTRLTVV.

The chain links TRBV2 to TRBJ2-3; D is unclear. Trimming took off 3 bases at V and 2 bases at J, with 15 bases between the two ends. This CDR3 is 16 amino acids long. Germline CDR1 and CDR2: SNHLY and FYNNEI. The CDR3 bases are TGTGCCAGCAGTGATCAAGCGCTTTTCTCCACAGATACGCAGTATTTT. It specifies CASSDQALFSTDTQYF.

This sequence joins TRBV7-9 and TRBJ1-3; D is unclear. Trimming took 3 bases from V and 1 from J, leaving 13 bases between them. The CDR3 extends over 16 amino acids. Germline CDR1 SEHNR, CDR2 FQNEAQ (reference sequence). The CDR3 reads CASSFWESQSGNTIYF. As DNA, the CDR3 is TGTGCCAGCAGCTTTTGGGAGAGCCAGTCTGGAAACACCATATATTTT.

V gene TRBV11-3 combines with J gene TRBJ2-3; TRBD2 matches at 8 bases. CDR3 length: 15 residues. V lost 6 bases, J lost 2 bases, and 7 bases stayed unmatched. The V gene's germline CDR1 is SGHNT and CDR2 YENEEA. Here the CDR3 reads CASSPSGSPTDTQYF. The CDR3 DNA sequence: TGTGCCAGCAGTCCGAGCGGGAGTCCCACAGATACGCAGTATTTT. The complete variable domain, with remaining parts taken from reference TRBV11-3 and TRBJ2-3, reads EAGVVQSPRYKIIEKKQPVAFWCNPISGHNTLYWYLQNLGQGPELLIRYENEEAVDDSQLPKDRFSAERLKGVDSTLKIQPAELGDSAVYLCASSPSGSPTDTQYFGPGTRLTVL.

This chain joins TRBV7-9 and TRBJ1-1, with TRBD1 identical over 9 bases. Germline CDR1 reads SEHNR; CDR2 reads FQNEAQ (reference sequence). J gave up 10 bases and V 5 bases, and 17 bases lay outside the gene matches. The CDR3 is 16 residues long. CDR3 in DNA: TGTGCCAGCAGCCACTCCCCGGGACAGGGAACCTCTCGAGCTTTCTTT. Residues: CASSHSPGQGTSRAFF.

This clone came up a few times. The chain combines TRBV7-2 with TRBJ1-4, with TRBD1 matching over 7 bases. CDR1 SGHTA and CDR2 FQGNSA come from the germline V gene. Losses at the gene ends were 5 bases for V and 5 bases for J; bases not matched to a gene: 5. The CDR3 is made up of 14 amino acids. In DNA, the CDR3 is TGTGCCAGCAGCCCTGACAGGGAGAATGAAAAACTGTTTTTT. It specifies CASSPDRENEKLFF.

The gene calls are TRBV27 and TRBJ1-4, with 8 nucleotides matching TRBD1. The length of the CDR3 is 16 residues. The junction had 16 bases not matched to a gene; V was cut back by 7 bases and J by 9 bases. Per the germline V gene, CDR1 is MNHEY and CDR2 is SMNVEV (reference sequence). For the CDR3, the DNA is TGTGCCAGCACCCGGGGGTTGGGGACAGGAGAGAAAAAACTGTTTTTT. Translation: CASTRGLGTGEKKLFF.